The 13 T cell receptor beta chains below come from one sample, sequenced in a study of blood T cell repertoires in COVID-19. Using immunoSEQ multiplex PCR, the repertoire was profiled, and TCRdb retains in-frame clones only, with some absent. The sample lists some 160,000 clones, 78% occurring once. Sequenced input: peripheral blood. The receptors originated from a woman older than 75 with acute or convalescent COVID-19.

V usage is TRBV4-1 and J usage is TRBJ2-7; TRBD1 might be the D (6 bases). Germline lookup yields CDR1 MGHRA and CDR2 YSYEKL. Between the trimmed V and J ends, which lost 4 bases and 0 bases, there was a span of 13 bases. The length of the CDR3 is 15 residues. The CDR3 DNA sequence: TGCGCCAGCAGCCTCGACAGGACTTTCTCCTACGAGCAGTACTTC. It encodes CASSLDRTFSYEQYF.

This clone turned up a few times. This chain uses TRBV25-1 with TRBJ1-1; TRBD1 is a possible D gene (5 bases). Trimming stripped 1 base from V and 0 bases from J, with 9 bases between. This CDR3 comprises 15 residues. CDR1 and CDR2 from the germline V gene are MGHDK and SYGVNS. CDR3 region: CASSESAGMNTEAFF. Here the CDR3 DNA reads TGTGCCAGCAGTGAATCGGCAGGGATGAACACTGAAGCTTTCTTT.

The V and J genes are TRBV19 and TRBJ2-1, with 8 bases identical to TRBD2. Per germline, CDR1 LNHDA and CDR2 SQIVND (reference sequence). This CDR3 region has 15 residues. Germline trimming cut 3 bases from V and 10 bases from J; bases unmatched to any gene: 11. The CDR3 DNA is TGTGCCAGTAGTATGGATGTTAGCGGGATTAGCGAGCAGTTCTTC. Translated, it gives CASSMDVSGISEQFF.

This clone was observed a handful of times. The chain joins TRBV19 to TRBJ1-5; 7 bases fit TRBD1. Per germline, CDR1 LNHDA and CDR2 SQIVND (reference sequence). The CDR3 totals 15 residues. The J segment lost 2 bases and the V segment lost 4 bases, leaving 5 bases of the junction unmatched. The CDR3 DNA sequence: TGTGCCAGTAGTAAAGATGGGACAGGCAATCAGCCCCAGCATTTT. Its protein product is CASSKDGTGNQPQHF.

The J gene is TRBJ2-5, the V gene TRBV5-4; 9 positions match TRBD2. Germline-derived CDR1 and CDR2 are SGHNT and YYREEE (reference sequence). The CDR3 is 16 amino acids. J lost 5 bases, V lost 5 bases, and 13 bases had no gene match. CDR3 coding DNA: TGTGCCAGCAGTAGCCTAGCGGGGCCGTCGGGGGAGACCCAGTACTTC. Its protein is CASSSLAGPSGETQYF.

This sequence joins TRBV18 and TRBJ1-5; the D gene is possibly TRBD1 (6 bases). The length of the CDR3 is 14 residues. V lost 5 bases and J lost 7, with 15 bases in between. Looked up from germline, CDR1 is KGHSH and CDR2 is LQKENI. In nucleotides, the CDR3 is TGTGCCAGCTCATTACAGGGCCTTAGGCAGCCCCAGCATTTT. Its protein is CASSLQGLRQPQHF.

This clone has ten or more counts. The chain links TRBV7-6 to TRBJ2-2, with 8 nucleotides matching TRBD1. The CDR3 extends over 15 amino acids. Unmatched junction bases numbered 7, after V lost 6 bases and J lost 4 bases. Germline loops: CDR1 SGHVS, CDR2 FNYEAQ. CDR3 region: CASRPDRGITGELFF. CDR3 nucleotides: TGTGCCAGCAGGCCCGACAGGGGTATCACCGGGGAGCTGTTTTTT.

The CDR3 loop is CASSDRAHSGANVLTF. CDR3 coding DNA: TGTGCCAGCTCAGACAGGGCCCACTCTGGGGCCAACGTCCTGACTTTC. J is TRBJ2-6 and V is TRBV18; 7 bases line up with TRBD1. Looked up from germline, CDR1 is KGHSH and CDR2 is LQKENI. Trimming took 5 bases from V and 0 from J; bases not matched to a gene: 4. This CDR3 has 16 residues.

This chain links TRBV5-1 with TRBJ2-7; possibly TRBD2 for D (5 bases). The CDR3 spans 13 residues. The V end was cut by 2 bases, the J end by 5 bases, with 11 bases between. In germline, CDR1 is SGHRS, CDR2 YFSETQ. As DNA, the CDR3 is TGCGCCAGCAGCTTTGAGGGAAGCCACGAGCAGTACTTC. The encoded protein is CASSFEGSHEQYF.

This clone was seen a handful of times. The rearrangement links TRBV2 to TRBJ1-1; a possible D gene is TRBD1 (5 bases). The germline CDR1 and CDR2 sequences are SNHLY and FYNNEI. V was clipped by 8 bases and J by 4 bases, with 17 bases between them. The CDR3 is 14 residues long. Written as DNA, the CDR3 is TGTGCCAGCCATCGTACCGGGGGGACCACTGAAGCTTTCTTT. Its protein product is CASHRTGGTTEAFF. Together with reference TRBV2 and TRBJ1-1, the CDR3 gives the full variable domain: EPEVTQTPSHQVTQMGQEVILRCVPISNHLYFYWYRQILGQKVEFLVSFYNNEISEKSEIFDDQFSVERPDGSNFTLKIRSTKLEDSAMYFCASHRTGGTTEAFFGQGTRLTVV.

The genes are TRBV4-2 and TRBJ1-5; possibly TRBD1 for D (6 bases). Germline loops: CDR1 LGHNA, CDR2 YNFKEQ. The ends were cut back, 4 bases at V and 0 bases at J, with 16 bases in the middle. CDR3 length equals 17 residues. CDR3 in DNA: TGTGCCAGCAGCCGGACCAAGGACAGATTTAGCAATCAGCCCCAGCATTTT. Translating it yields CASSRTKDRFSNQPQHF.

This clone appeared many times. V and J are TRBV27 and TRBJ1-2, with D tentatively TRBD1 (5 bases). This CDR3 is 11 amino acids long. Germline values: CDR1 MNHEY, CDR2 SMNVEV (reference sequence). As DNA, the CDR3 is TGTGTCCCAGGGAGGGAGGATGGCTACACCTTC. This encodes CVPGREDGYTF.

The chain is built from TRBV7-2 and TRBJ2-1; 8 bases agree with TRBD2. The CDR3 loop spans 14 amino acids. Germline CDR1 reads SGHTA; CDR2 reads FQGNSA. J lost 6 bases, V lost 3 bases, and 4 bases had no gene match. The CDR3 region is CASSFTGGGNEQFF. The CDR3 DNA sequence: TGTGCCAGCAGCTTTACGGGAGGGGGCAATGAGCAGTTCTTC.